This is a list of T cell receptor beta chains from one sample in a study of PD-1 blockade in classical Hodgkin lymphoma. TCRdb's copy holds only in-frame clones and misses some; the assay was immunoSEQ multiplex PCR. The data contain around 25,000 clones, roughly 90% of them singletons. The starting material was peripheral blood mononuclear cells (PBMCs), obtained before the fourth cycle of nivolumab. The receptors come from a human donor with classical Hodgkin lymphoma. Both conserved end residues are part of each CDR3. A D gene is named only where the DNA matches it firmly. A clone size is listed for some rows: how often the clone was seen (once, few, many), or a class if it is expanded.

TGTGCCAGCAGGTCTGCCGGGGGGTTAGAGACCCAGTACTTC,CASRSAGGLETQYF,TRBD2,TRBV6-5,TRBJ2-5,14,NA
TGTGCCAGCTCACCACCGTGGGGGCGAGAGACCCAGTACTTC,CASSPPWGRETQYF,NA,TRBV18,TRBJ2-5,14,NA
TGTGCCAGCAGGGGACAGGGAGGAACCCAGTACTTC,CASRGQGGTQYF,TRBD1,TRBV6-5,TRBJ2-5,12,NA
TGTGCCAGTAGTATAGATGCCGGCACAGGTTATTACGTAGAGCAGTACTTC,CASSIDAGTGYYVEQYF,NA,TRBV19,TRBJ2-7,17,once
TGTGCCAGCAGCAAAAGAGGGGGCACTAATGAAAAACTGTTTTTT,CASSKRGGTNEKLFF,NA,TRBV21-1,TRBJ1-4,15,NA
TGCGCCAGCAGCCAAGATAACCGGGGCAGGGGCCGCCAAGAGACCCAGTACTTC,CASSQDNRGRGRQETQYF,NA,TRBV4-1,TRBJ2-5,18,once
TGTGCCTGGAGCCTCGTCCGATCGACGCCATTCTATGGCTACACCTTC,CAWSLVRSTPFYGYTF,NA,TRBV30,TRBJ1-2,16,NA
TGTGCCAGCAGCTTAGGCCCAGGGATCTACGAGCAGTACTTC,CASSLGPGIYEQYF,NA,TRBV11-2,TRBJ2-7,14,NA
TGCACCAGCAGCCCTGGTAGCGGGAGGAAAAGCGGGGAGCTGTTTTTT,CTSSPGSGRKSGELFF,NA,TRBV1,TRBJ2-2,16,NA
TGTGCCAGCAGCCCCCAGCGGGAGGTGACAGATACGCAGTATTTT,CASSPQREVTDTQYF,TRBD2,TRBV5-5,TRBJ2-3,15,NA
TGTGCCAGCAGTCGAAAAGGGACTGGTGTTGGGTTTCCTAGGGGCGGGACCGAATACAATGAGCAGTTCTTC,CASSRKGTGVGFPRGGTEYNEQFF,NA,TRBV27,TRBJ2-1,24,NA
TGTGCCAGCAGCTTAGTTTGGGAATCACCCCTCCACTTT,CASSLVWESPLHF,NA,TRBV7-6,TRBJ1-6,13,NA
TGTGCCAGCTCACCAAGGGCTGAAGCTTTCTTT,CASSPRAEAFF,NA,TRBV18,TRBJ1-1,11,NA
TGCGCCAGCCGACAGGGCGTGAGTTCACCCCTCCACTTT,CASRQGVSSPLHF,TRBD1,TRBV10-2,TRBJ1-6,13,NA
TGTGCCAGCAGTTTGGGTTCGACCCGAGCCTACGAGCAGTACTTC,CASSLGSTRAYEQYF,NA,TRBV27,TRBJ2-7,15,NA
TGTGCCAGCAGCTTCACAGTATTAAGTGAGCAGTTCTTC,CASSFTVLSEQFF,NA,TRBV11-3,TRBJ2-1,13,NA
TGTGCCAGCAGCTCCCCATCAAGAACCGGGACAGGGGGTAGTTATGGCTACACCTTC,CASSSPSRTGTGGSYGYTF,TRBD1,TRBV7-9,TRBJ1-2,19,few
TGCGCCAGCAGCTTGAGGATCAGCCAAGAGACCCAGTACTTC,CASSLRISQETQYF,NA,TRBV5-1,TRBJ2-5,14,NA
TGTGCCAGTAGTGTTTACAATCAGCCCCAGCATTTT,CASSVYNQPQHF,NA,TRBV19,TRBJ1-5,12,NA
TGTGCCATCAGTGAGTCGTTGAACTATGGCTACACCTTC,CAISESLNYGYTF,NA,TRBV10-3,TRBJ1-2,13,NA
TGTGCCAGCAGTTTGTCCGACTTGTATGAGCAGTTCTTC,CASSLSDLYEQFF,NA,TRBV27,TRBJ2-1,13,NA
TGCGCCAGCACCAGGGGGGCAAACACCGGGGAGCTGTTTTTT,CASTRGANTGELFF,NA,TRBV4-1,TRBJ2-2,14,once
TGCGCCAGCAGCTTGGGGGGGACCTTTAGCGGCACAGATACGCAGTATTTT,CASSLGGTFSGTDTQYF,NA,TRBV5-1,TRBJ2-3,17,NA
TGCGCCAGCAGCTCGAAACTAGCGGACACAGATACGCAGTATTTT,CASSSKLADTDTQYF,TRBD2,TRBV5-1,TRBJ2-3,15,few
TGTGCCAGTAGTGCCCCGGGCAGGGGGCGAGAGACCCAGTACTTC,CASSAPGRGRETQYF,TRBD1,TRBV19,TRBJ2-5,15,NA
TGTGCCAGCAGTTGGGGGCCTACAGCGAACATTCAGTACTTC,CASSWGPTANIQYF,NA,TRBV6-5,TRBJ2-4,14,NA
TGCGCCAGCCAGAGGGCAGGAGGGTCCGGGGAGCTGTTTTTT,CASQRAGGSGELFF,NA,TRBV4-1,TRBJ2-2,14,NA
TGTGCCAGCAGTTTGGACAGGGCATCTGGAAACACCATATATTTT,CASSLDRASGNTIYF,TRBD1,TRBV6-1,TRBJ1-3,15,NA
TGTGCCAGCAGCTTAGGAACTAGCGGGAGAGGGACCTACAATGAGCAGTTCTTC,CASSLGTSGRGTYNEQFF,TRBD2,TRBV7-9,TRBJ2-1,18,NA
TGTGCCAGCAGCTTAGTCGCGGGGGCCTTTAACTATGGCTACACCTTC,CASSLVAGAFNYGYTF,NA,TRBV11-2,TRBJ1-2,16,NA
TGTGCCAGCAGCTTCAGGGGGAGAGACAATGAGCAGTTCTTC,CASSFRGRDNEQFF,TRBD1,TRBV7-9,TRBJ2-1,14,NA
TGTGCCAGTTCGGGCAGGGAGAATGGCTACACCTTC,CASSGRENGYTF,NA,TRBV19,TRBJ1-2,12,NA